The entry that follows covers one TCR beta chain sequence. A read error may account for a junction end that differs from germline. Authors' analysis steps: Nucleated cell number was recorded as an estimate derived from reference gene primer amplification. The assay was immunoSEQ multiplex PCR, and TCRdb's table has in-frame clones only and misses some. V, J and clone size are those of that table, while D and trimming were read from the DNA. The sample holds roughly 160,000 clones; 79% are singletons and the top ten take about 20%. This sample was taken from a study of blood T cell repertoires in COVID-19. About the research overall: Recovered status in Cohort 3 required two negative PCRs, clearance, or symptom resolution. Specimens from acute and convalescent COVID-19 originated in the United States, Italy and Spain.

There are 13 residues in the CDR3. CDR1 and CDR2 (germline): ENHRY, SYGVKD. Cohort placement rested on clinical history that participants reported themselves. The V gene is TRBV10-3, the J gene TRBJ1-1; D may be TRBD1 (6 bases). Source material: PBMCs or T cells enriched from blood (not recorded which). The receptor was isolated from a woman between 70 and 85 years old in a cohort exposed to, infected with or recovered from COVID-19 (not recorded which). The DNA for the CDR3 is TGTGCCGTCAGGGGACACCAGAACACTGAAGCTTTCTTT. Translating gives CAVRGHQNTEAFF.